Given below is one T cell receptor (beta chain) in context. Its target is not known. This sample was included in a study of cytomegalovirus exposure and HLA in healthy donors. V gave up 2 bases and J gave up 8 bases, with 12 bases separating them. This CDR3 is 14 amino acids long. CDR1 and CDR2 from the germline V gene are MNHNS and SASEGT. Study observations and caveats: In vitro assays verified that three CMV-associated chains recognized CMV antigens specifically. The study reported that TCR beta sequences accurately predicted HLA-A and HLA-B alleles in most subjects.

The PCR had 60 Vbeta and 13 Jbeta primers. Assay: immunoSEQ multiplex PCR; the TCRdb copy retains only in-frame clones and omits some. The sample holds 150,000 to 200,000 clones, over 65% seen once. V and J are TRBV6-1 and TRBJ1-4; possibly TRBD1 for D (6 bases). The receptor's source is a man younger than 30 in good health and CMV-seropositive. Sequenced input: PBMCs. The CDR3 reads CASSEIGQPEKLFF. In DNA, the CDR3 is TGTGCCAGCAGTGAAATAGGACAGCCCGAAAAACTGTTTTTT.